What follows are 30 T cell receptor beta chains derived from one specimen sequenced in a study of blood T cell repertoires in COVID-19. Sequencing used immunoSEQ multiplex PCR; TCRdb keeps in-frame clones, though not all of them. Of roughly 29,000 clones in the sample, roughly nine tenths are singletons; the top ten hold roughly 9.9%. Sequencing used peripheral blood. The receptors shown here come from a human donor in a cohort sampled during active COVID-19.

V and J are TRBV7-9 and TRBJ2-5; 10 bases fit TRBD2. CDR3 length: 15 amino acids. J gave up 5 bases and V 2 bases, and 5 bases lay outside the gene matches. Germline CDR1 and CDR2: SEHNR and FQNEAQ (reference sequence). In nucleotides, the CDR3 is TGTGCCAGCAGCTTACTAGCGGGGGTAGTGGAGACCCAGTACTTC. Translating it yields CASSLLAGVVETQYF.

The V gene is TRBV27, the J gene TRBJ2-7, with a tentative D call TRBD1 (5 bases). Germline V gives CDR1 MNHEY, CDR2 SMNVEV (reference sequence). Deletions cut 2 bases from V and 0 bases from J, with 14 bases between. The CDR3 has 16 amino acids. CDR3 bases: TGTGCCAGCAGTTTAAGGACATTTACGAGCTCCTACGAGCAGTACTTC. Translating gives CASSLRTFTSSYEQYF.

The genes are TRBV6-5 and TRBJ2-1, with a tentative D call TRBD2 (5 bases). Deletions cut 4 bases from V and 10 bases from J, with 8 bases between. CDR3 length equals 11 residues. Germline loops: CDR1 MNHEY, CDR2 SVGAGI. CDR3 residues: CASSFGGEQFF. CDR3 coding DNA: TGTGCCAGCAGTTTTGGAGGAGAGCAGTTCTTC.

This clone was seen only once. The J gene is TRBJ2-7, the V gene TRBV2, with 9 bases lining up with TRBD1. CDR1 is SNHLY and CDR2 is FYNNEI in the germline V gene. CDR3 length: 14 amino acids. V lost 4 bases to trimming and J lost 6 bases; unmatched junction nucleotides: 7. CDR3: CASSASGTGFEQYF. In DNA form, the CDR3 reads TGTGCCAGCAGTGCCTCCGGGACAGGGTTCGAGCAGTACTTC. Full variable domain (missing parts from reference TRBV2 and TRBJ2-7): EPEVTQTPSHQVTQMGQEVILRCVPISNHLYFYWYRQILGQKVEFLVSFYNNEISEKSEIFDDQFSVERPDGSNFTLKIRSTKLEDSAMYFCASSASGTGFEQYFGPGTRLTVT.

V and J are TRBV11-2 and TRBJ2-7; maybe TRBD2 (5 bases). CDR1 is SGHAT and CDR2 is FQNNGV in the germline V gene. Between the trimmed V and J ends, which lost 5 bases and 2 bases, there was a span of 16 bases. This CDR3 region has 15 residues. CDR3 in amino acids: CASSIRSDSTYEQYF. In DNA, the CDR3 is TGTGCCAGCAGCATAAGATCGGACTCAACCTACGAGCAGTACTTC.

This chain joins TRBV12-3 or TRBV12-4 and TRBJ1-1; D is unclear. V lost 5 bases and J lost 1, with 8 bases in between. There are 13 residues in the CDR3. The CDR3 nucleotides are TGTGCCAGCAGTCTTAACAGGAACACTGAAGCTTTCTTT. Its translation: CASSLNRNTEAFF.

This clone appeared a single time. The chain carries TRBV5-5 and TRBJ2-7; 9 bases map to TRBD1. CDR3 length: 14 residues. Germline V gene lookup returns CDR1 SGHKS and CDR2 YYEKEE (reference sequence). The V and J ends lost 3 bases and 2 bases, in that order; junction bases with no gene match: 3. The CDR3 spells CASSSRDRAYEQYF. In nucleotides, the CDR3 is TGTGCCAGCAGCTCCCGGGACAGGGCCTACGAGCAGTACTTC.

This chain connects TRBV6-5 to TRBJ2-7; 10 bases match TRBD1. The junction had 9 bases not matched to a gene; V was cut back by 6 bases and J by 4 bases. The CDR3 has 15 amino acids. Germline CDR1 reads MNHEY; CDR2 reads SVGAGI. CDR3 sequence reads: CASRLLTGGTYEQYF. The CDR3 DNA is TGTGCCAGCAGACTGTTGACAGGGGGCACGTACGAGCAGTACTTC.

The chain carries TRBV7-9 and TRBJ1-1, with TRBD1 matching 7 bases. The germline V gene encodes CDR1 SEHNR and CDR2 FQNEAQ (reference sequence). This CDR3 spans 15 amino acids. Germline trimming cut 4 bases from V and 4 bases from J; bases unmatched to any gene: 9. The CDR3 region is CASSSQTGAGTEAFF. For the CDR3, the DNA is TGTGCCAGCAGCTCTCAAACAGGGGCGGGCACTGAAGCTTTCTTT.

The CDR3 is CASSPGTSGRATYEQYF. The DNA for the CDR3 is TGTGCCAGTAGTCCAGGGACTAGCGGGAGGGCCACCTACGAGCAGTACTTC. This chain connects TRBV19 to TRBJ2-7; TRBD2 matches at 16 bases. The CDR3 is 17 residues long. J was trimmed by 2 bases and V by 5 bases; bases with no gene match: 6. Germline assignment: CDR1 LNHDA and CDR2 SQIVND (reference sequence).

V usage is TRBV3-1 (or the pseudogene TRBV3-2) and J usage is TRBJ1-4, with D possibly TRBD1 on 5 matching bases. CDR3 length equals 12 residues. Trimming pared 4 bases from V and 7 bases from J, leaving 7 bases between. CDR1 LGHDT and CDR2 YNNKEL come from the germline V gene (reference sequence). The CDR3 loop reads CASSPGGEKLFF. CDR3 DNA: TGTGCCAGCAGCCCCGGGGGTGAAAAACTGTTTTTT.

V gene TRBV7-7 combines with J gene TRBJ2-1, with TRBD2 matching over 7 bases. This CDR3 contains 15 residues. Looked up from germline, CDR1 is SSHAT and CDR2 is FNYEAQ (reference sequence). Unmatched junction bases numbered 4, after V lost 5 bases and J lost 0 bases. The CDR3 loop reads CASSGLESSYNEQFF. DNA for the CDR3: TGTGCCAGCAGCGGACTAGAAAGCTCCTACAATGAGCAGTTCTTC.

The gene calls are TRBV7-6 and TRBJ2-2, with a weak D call TRBD1 (5 bases). This CDR3 comprises 17 residues. Trimming cost V 4 bases and J 2 bases, with 17 bases left between them. In germline, CDR1 is SGHVS, CDR2 FNYEAQ. CDR3 residues: CASSSPTGRVNTGELFF. The CDR3 DNA reads TGTGCCAGCAGCTCACCAACAGGACGCGTAAACACCGGGGAGCTGTTTTTT.

The rearrangement links TRBV9 to TRBJ2-7; 15 bases agree with TRBD2. The germline CDR1 and CDR2 sequences are SGDLS and YYNGEE. Trimming at V came to 3 bases and at J to 3 bases, leaving 7 bases not matched to a gene. The CDR3 has 17 amino acids. The CDR3 nucleotides are TGTGCCAGCAGCGACCCCGGGACTAGCGGGAGGAACTACGAGCAGTACTTC. Translation: CASSDPGTSGRNYEQYF.

Concerning this clone itself: Its ends do not fully match the called genes, so a read error is possible. The rearrangement uses TRBV7-9 and TRBJ2-1; 8 nucleotides align to TRBD2. This CDR3 spans 17 amino acids. In germline, CDR1 is SEHNR, CDR2 FQNEAQ (reference sequence). The DNA for the CDR3 is TGTGCCAGCAGCCTACCGAGGATTAGCGGGGCCCACAATGGGCAGTTCTTC. Its translation is CASSLPRISGAHNGQFF.

This chain links TRBV5-1 with TRBJ1-1; a weak D match, TRBD1 (5 bases). The CDR3 length is 14 residues. V lost 5 bases and J 7 bases, leaving 18 bases between the germline ends. CDR1 and CDR2 from the germline V gene are SGHRS and YFSETQ. CDR3 in amino acids: CASRTGLELYEAFF. CDR3 bases: TGCGCCAGCAGAACGGGACTTGAACTTTATGAAGCTTTCTTT.

The gene calls are TRBV5-8 and TRBJ1-1, with D maybe TRBD1 (5 bases). From germline, CDR1 is SGHTS and CDR2 YDEGEE. Deletions cut 4 bases from V and 1 base from J, with 17 bases between. The CDR3 length is 16 residues. CDR3 DNA sequence: TGTGCCAGCAGCCTTCTGGGGGGTTTGGGGAACACTGAAGCTTTCTTT. Translation: CASSLLGGLGNTEAFF.

The gene calls are TRBV7-6 and TRBJ2-7; 12 nucleotides line up with TRBD1. After removal of 3 bases from V and 7 bases from J, the junction contained 4 bases not matched to a gene. The CDR3 is 14 residues long. Germline V gene data show CDR1 as SGHVS and CDR2 as FNYEAQ. DNA for the CDR3: TGTGCCAGCAGCTTGGGACAGGGGGCAGGTGAGCAGTACTTC. Amino acids: CASSLGQGAGEQYF.

This chain joins TRBV5-4 and TRBJ1-4; D is perhaps TRBD1 (6 bases). V lost 3 bases to trimming and J lost 3 bases, with 12 bases between them. The CDR3 extends over 15 amino acids. The V gene's germline CDR1 is SGHNT and CDR2 YYREEE (reference sequence). CDR3 sequence reads: CASSSGQFANEKLFF. The CDR3 nucleotides are TGTGCCAGCAGCTCAGGACAGTTTGCTAATGAAAAACTGTTTTTT.

The chain uses TRBV9 and TRBJ2-7, with 9 bases that match TRBD1. Per the germline V gene, CDR1 is SGDLS and CDR2 is YYNGEE. The V and J ends lost 6 bases and 2 bases, in that order; junction bases with no gene match: 6. CDR3 size: 14 residues. CDR3 residues: CASTRTGEPYEQYF. The CDR3 DNA sequence: TGTGCCAGCACGAGGACAGGGGAACCCTACGAGCAGTACTTC.

This rearrangement joins TRBV6-5 to TRBJ1-4; weak D call: TRBD1 (5 bases). Germline assignment: CDR1 MNHEY and CDR2 SVGAGI. V lost 2 bases and J lost 5, with 12 bases in between. This CDR3 spans 15 amino acids. CDR3 bases: TGTGCCAGCAGTTACGGGGCGGGGCGGAATGAAAAACTGTTTTTT. As protein: CASSYGAGRNEKLFF.

The chain carries TRBV3-1 (or the pseudogene TRBV3-2) and TRBJ1-1, with TRBD1 matching 7 bases. V was pared by 4 bases and J by 14 bases, with 13 bases of the junction left unmatched. This CDR3 is built from 13 residues. CDR1 LGHDT and CDR2 YNNKEL come from the germline V gene (reference sequence). The CDR3 protein is CASSPGDSSEVFF. The DNA for the CDR3 is TGTGCCAGCAGCCCCGGGGACAGCTCCGAAGTGTTCTTT.

The chain links TRBV19 to TRBJ2-3; D is possibly TRBD2 (6 bases). The V end lost 4 bases, the J end lost 1 base, and 15 bases lay between the germline ends. Germline lookup yields CDR1 LNHDA and CDR2 SQIVND (reference sequence). The CDR3 runs to 16 residues. The CDR3 DNA reads TGTGCCAGTAGTACGTACCGCGGGGTAGGCACAGATACGCAGTATTTT. Translated, it gives CASSTYRGVGTDTQYF.

In its sample, this clone was seen once. The V call is TRBV19, the J call TRBJ1-1; 8 bases are a match to TRBD1. Germline V CDR1 and CDR2: LNHDA, SQIVND (reference sequence). The V and J ends lost 3 bases and 4 bases, in that order; junction bases with no gene match: 4. This CDR3 contains 14 residues. This CDR3 is CASSMTGVITEAFF. CDR3 bases: TGTGCCAGTAGTATGACAGGGGTGATCACTGAAGCTTTCTTT.

The chain has TRBV18 and TRBJ2-5; 12 bases line up with TRBD2. The germline V gene encodes CDR1 KGHSH and CDR2 LQKENI. Trimming at V came to 2 bases and at J to 1 base, leaving 5 bases not matched to a gene. The length of the CDR3 is 17 residues. The CDR3 is CASSPKPTSGGQETQYF. The CDR3 DNA is TGTGCCAGCTCACCAAAACCGACTAGCGGGGGCCAAGAGACCCAGTACTTC.

This clone was counted between two and nine times. The rearrangement links TRBV28 to TRBJ1-5; unclear D gene. The CDR3 sequence is 12 residues long. The germline V gene has CDR1 MDHEN and CDR2 SYDVKM. Trimming left V 7 bases short and J 3 bases short, with 7 bases between. In nucleotides, the CDR3 is TGTGCCAGCACAGTGAACAATCAGCCCCAGCATTTT. Translation: CASTVNNQPQHF.

The chain joins TRBV7-2 to TRBJ2-7; perhaps TRBD2 as D (6 bases). This CDR3 has 15 residues. Trimming removed 1 base from V and 2 bases from J, with 12 bases in between. Germline CDR1 is SGHTA and CDR2 is FQGNSA. The CDR3 sequence is CASSLGGVVAYEQYF. The CDR3 nucleotides are TGTGCCAGCAGCTTAGGCGGGGTAGTAGCCTACGAGCAGTACTTC.

The chain uses TRBV7-9 and TRBJ1-5; D is undetermined. Looked up from germline, CDR1 is SEHNR and CDR2 is FQNEAQ (reference sequence). The V end lost 4 bases, the J end lost 4 bases, and 17 bases lay between the germline ends. The CDR3 has 16 amino acids. The CDR3 DNA reads as TGTGCCAGCAGCTACGGGTCCTCAGCCACAAATCAGCCCCAGCATTTT. Protein: CASSYGSSATNQPQHF.

The chain employs TRBV18 and TRBJ1-2, with a possible D match to TRBD1 (5 bases). The CDR3 runs 17 residues. Trimming stripped 3 bases from V and 4 bases from J, with 21 bases between. Germline V gene sequence: CDR1 KGHSH, CDR2 LQKENI. Written as DNA, the CDR3 is TGTGCCAGCTCACCGGACATGAGTTTAGGGCCGTTCTATGGCTACACCTTC. It codes for CASSPDMSLGPFYGYTF.

The table lists this clone with a count of one. CDR3 protein: CASSVDRSWNAQYDEQFF. The CDR3 bases are TGCGCCAGCAGTGTAGACAGGAGCTGGAATGCACAATACGATGAGCAGTTCTTC. The genes are TRBV10-1 and TRBJ2-1; D might be TRBD1 (6 bases). Germline-derived CDR1 and CDR2 are WNHNN and SYGVQD (reference sequence). CDR3 length: 18 residues. Between the trimmed V and J ends, which lost 4 bases and 8 bases, there was a span of 27 bases.